This paragraph reports one T cell receptor beta chain. Measured with immunoSEQ multiplex PCR; TCRdb has only the in-frame clones, and not every one. The data show 75,000 to 90,000 clones, just under 80% seen once. This entry comes from a study of blood T cell repertoires in COVID-19. In the study overall: COVID-19 samples from acute and convalescent phases originated in the United States, Italy and Spain.

The V and J ends lost 6 bases and 2 bases respectively, with 8 bases between them. This CDR3 has 11 amino acids. Germline V gene sequence: CDR1 GTSNPN, CDR2 SVGIG (reference sequence). This clonotype was sampled from a man aged 60-69 years with COVID-19, enrolled during active disease. Specimen: peripheral blood. The chain is built from TRBV30 and TRBJ2-7; no firm D call. CDR3 DNA: TGTGCCTGTACAGCCGCCTACGAGCAGTACTTC. Residues: CACTAAYEQYF.